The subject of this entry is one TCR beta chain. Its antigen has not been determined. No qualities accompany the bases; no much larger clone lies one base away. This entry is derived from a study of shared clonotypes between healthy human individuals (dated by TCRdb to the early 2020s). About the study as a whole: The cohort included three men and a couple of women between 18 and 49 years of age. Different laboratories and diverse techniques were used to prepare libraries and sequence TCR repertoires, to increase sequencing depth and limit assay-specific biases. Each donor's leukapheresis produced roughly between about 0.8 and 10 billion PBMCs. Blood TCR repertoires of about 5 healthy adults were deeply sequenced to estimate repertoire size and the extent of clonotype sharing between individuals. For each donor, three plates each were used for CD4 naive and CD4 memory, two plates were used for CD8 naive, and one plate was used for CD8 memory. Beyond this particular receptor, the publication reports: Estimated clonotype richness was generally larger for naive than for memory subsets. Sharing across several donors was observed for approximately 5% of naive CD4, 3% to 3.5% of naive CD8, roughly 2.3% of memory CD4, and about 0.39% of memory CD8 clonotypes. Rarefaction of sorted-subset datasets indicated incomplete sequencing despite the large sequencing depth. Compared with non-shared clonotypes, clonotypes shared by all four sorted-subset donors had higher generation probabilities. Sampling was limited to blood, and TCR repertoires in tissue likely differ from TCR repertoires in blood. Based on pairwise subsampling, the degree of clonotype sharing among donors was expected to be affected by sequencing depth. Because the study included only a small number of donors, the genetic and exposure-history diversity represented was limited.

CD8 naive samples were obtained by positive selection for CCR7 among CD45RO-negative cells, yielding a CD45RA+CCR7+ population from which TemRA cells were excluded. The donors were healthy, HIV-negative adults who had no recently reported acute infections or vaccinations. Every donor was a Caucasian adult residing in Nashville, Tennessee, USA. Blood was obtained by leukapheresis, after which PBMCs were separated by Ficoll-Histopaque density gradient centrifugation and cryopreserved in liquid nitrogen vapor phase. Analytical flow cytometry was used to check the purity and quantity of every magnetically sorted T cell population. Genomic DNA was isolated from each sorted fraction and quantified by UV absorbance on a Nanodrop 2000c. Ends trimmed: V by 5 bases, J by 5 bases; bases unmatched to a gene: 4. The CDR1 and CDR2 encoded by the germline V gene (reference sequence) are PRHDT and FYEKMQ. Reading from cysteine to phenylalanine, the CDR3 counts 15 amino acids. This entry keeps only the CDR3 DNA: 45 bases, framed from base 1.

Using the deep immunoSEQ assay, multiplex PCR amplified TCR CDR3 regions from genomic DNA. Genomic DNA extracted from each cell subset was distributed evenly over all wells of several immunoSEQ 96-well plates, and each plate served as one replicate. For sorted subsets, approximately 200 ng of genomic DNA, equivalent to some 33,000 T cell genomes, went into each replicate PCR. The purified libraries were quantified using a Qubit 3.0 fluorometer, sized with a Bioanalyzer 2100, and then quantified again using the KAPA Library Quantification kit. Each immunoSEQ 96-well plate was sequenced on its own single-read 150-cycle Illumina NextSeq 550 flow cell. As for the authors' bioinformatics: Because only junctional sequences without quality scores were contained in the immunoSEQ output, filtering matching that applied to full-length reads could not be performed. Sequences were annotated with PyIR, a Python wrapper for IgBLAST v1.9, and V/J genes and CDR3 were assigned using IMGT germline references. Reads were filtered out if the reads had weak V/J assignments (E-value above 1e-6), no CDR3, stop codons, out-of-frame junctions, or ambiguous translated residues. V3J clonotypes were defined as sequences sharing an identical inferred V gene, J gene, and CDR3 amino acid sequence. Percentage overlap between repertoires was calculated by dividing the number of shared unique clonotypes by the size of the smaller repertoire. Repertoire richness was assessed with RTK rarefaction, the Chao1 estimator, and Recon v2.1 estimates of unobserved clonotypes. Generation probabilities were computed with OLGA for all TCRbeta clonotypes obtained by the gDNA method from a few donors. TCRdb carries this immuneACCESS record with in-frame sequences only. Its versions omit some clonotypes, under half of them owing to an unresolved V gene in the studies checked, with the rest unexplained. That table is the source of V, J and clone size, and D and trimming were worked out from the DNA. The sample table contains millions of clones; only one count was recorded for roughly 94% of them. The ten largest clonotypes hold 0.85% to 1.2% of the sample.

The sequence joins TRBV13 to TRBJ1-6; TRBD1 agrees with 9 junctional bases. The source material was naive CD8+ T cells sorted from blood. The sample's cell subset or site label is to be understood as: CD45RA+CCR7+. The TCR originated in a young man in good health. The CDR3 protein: CASSRTGDNNSPLHF. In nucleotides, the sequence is TGTGCCAGCAGCCGGACAGGGGATAATAATTCACCCCTCCACTTT.